Listed here are 10 T cell receptor beta chains from one sample, sequenced in a study of cytomegalovirus exposure and HLA in healthy donors. PCR used 60 Vbeta primers and 13 Jbeta primers. Some clones are missing from TCRdb's copy, which holds only in-frame ones; the method was immunoSEQ multiplex PCR. Altogether around 120,000 clones are present, over 65% being singletons, with the ten largest covering less than 3%. Material: PBMCs. The receptor source for this set is a woman aged 35 to 49 in good health and CMV-seropositive.

This chain joins TRBV6-5 and TRBJ2-1, with TRBD2 identical over 7 bases. V lost 5 bases and J lost 6; bases outside the gene matches: 7. The germline CDR1 and CDR2 sequences are MNHEY and SVGAGI. The CDR3 contains 14 residues. The CDR3, as DNA: TGTGCCAGCAGTCCCCCCGGACTAGTCAATGAGCAGTTCTTC. It codes for CASSPPGLVNEQFF.

The chain is built from TRBV5-1 and TRBJ2-1; TRBD2 agrees at 9 bases. The CDR3 is made up of 15 amino acids. V lost 1 base and J lost 8; bases outside the gene matches: 7. The germline gives CDR1 SGHRS, CDR2 YFSETQ. CDR3 in DNA: TGCGCCAGCAGCTTGTCGTCTAGCGGGACCTATGAGCAGTTCTTC. Its protein product is CASSLSSSGTYEQFF.

The J gene is TRBJ1-3, the V gene TRBV5-1; possibly TRBD1 for D (6 bases). V lost 2 bases to trimming and J lost 0 bases, with 6 bases between them. From germline, CDR1 is SGHRS and CDR2 YFSETQ. The CDR3 runs to 14 residues. The CDR3 loop reads CASSLQGSGNTIYF. For the CDR3, the DNA is TGCGCCAGCAGCTTACAGGGCTCTGGAAACACCATATATTTT.

The V call is TRBV10-3, the J call TRBJ2-7, with D unresolved. Trimming shortened V by 3 bases and J by 1 base, and 4 bases separated the two germline ends. The CDR3 has 12 residues. CDR1 ENHRY and CDR2 SYGVKD come from the germline V gene. The DNA for the CDR3 is TGTGCCATCAGTGACGGTTCCTACGAGCAGTACTTC. This codes for CAISDGSYEQYF.

V usage is TRBV27 and J usage is TRBJ2-7; 11 bases agree with TRBD1. The germline gives CDR1 MNHEY, CDR2 SMNVEV (reference sequence). The length of the CDR3 is 15 residues. The junction had 5 bases not matched to a gene; V was cut back by 3 bases and J by 4 bases. This chain's CDR3 is CASSFGTGGGYEQYF. CDR3 bases: TGTGCCAGCAGTTTCGGGACAGGGGGAGGGTACGAGCAGTACTTC.

The rearrangement joins TRBV6-1 to TRBJ2-1; 7 bases align to TRBD1. The germline gives CDR1 MNHNS, CDR2 SASEGT. The CDR3 totals 16 residues. With 1 base clipped from V and 5 bases from J, the junction kept 8 bases outside the gene matches. The CDR3 loop reads CASSEGLSGGNNEQFF. CDR3 coding DNA: TGTGCCAGCAGTGAAGGTTTATCAGGGGGAAACAATGAGCAGTTCTTC.

This chain joins TRBV4-1 and TRBJ2-1, with 14 bases matching TRBD2. V shed 4 bases, J shed 8 bases, and the junction held 10 bases outside the gene matches. CDR3 size: 17 residues. The germline V gene has CDR1 MGHRA and CDR2 YSYEKL. This chain's CDR3 is CASSPGLAGGQIYEQFF. In DNA, the CDR3 is TGCGCCAGCAGCCCAGGACTAGCGGGGGGCCAAATTTATGAGCAGTTCTTC.

V is TRBV6-1 and J is TRBJ2-5; D is unresolved. With 8 bases removed from V and 0 bases from J, the gap between germline ends came to 10 bases. The CDR3 totals 13 residues. Germline V CDR1 and CDR2: MNHNS, SASEGT. The CDR3 coding sequence is TGTGCCAGCGTACGACTGTACCAAGAGACCCAGTACTTC. The encoded protein is CASVRLYQETQYF.

This chain joins TRBV10-3 and TRBJ2-7; 9 bases map to TRBD2. Trimming took 3 bases from V and 1 from J; bases not matched to a gene: 13. Germline CDR1 reads ENHRY; CDR2 reads SYGVKD. This CDR3 has 18 residues. This CDR3 is CAISEGRLAGPASYEQYF. CDR3 sequence (DNA): TGTGCCATCAGTGAAGGTCGGCTAGCGGGACCCGCTTCCTACGAGCAGTACTTC.

The chain carries TRBV30 and TRBJ2-7, with TRBD2 as a possible D gene (6 bases). In germline, CDR1 is GTSNPN, CDR2 SVGIG (reference sequence). There are 14 residues in the CDR3. V lost 5 bases to trimming and J lost 5 bases, with 19 bases between them. CDR3 region: CAWAMGLTKHEQYF. CDR3 coding DNA: TGTGCCTGGGCGATGGGACTGACTAAGCACGAGCAGTACTTC.